Given below is one T cell receptor (beta chain) in context. Its antigen is not identified. This entry belongs to a study of cytomegalovirus exposure and HLA in healthy donors. Findings of the study overall: Apart from CMV serostatus, no immune exposure information was available. It was 150 or so TCR beta chains that were listed as cytomegalovirus-associated.

PCR used 60 Vbeta primers and 13 Jbeta primers. Clones were read by immunoSEQ multiplex PCR, and TCRdb kept only the in-frame ones, dropping some. The table includes 100,000 to 150,000 clones, roughly 80% detected once. In germline, CDR1 is SGHTS, CDR2 YDEGEE. CDR3 length equals 15 residues. Trimming took 1 base from V and 2 from J; bases not matched to a gene: 3. The chain joins TRBV5-8 to TRBJ2-7; 10 bases match TRBD1. Sequencing input: PBMCs. This TCR was recovered from a young man in good health and CMV-seropositive. The CDR3 is CASSLRDRGPYEQYF. The CDR3 DNA sequence: TGTGCCAGCAGCTTGAGGGACAGGGGCCCCTACGAGCAGTACTTC.